Listed here is a single T cell receptor beta chain. Additional DNA sequences in this sample encode the identical CDR3. The data stem from a study of blood T cell repertoires in COVID-19. Across the whole study: T cells, B-cell-depleted T cells, or PBMCs supplied cDNA or gDNA.

V lost 3 bases and J lost 10, with 10 bases in between. The CDR3 spans 12 residues. CDR1 MDHEN and CDR2 SYDVKM come from the germline V gene. Per the study methods: For nucleated cells, counts were estimated from reference gene primer amplification. Clones were read by immunoSEQ multiplex PCR, and TCRdb kept only the in-frame ones, dropping some. The D gene and trimming were derived from the DNA, and the V and J assignments and clone size from that table. This sample has approximately 100,000 clones, with 69% found just once. The gene calls are TRBV28 and TRBJ2-1; D possibly corresponds to TRBD1 (6 bases). The sequenced sample was peripheral blood. This receptor was obtained from a man older than 75 with acute or convalescent COVID-19. Here the CDR3 DNA reads TGTGCCAGCAGTTTGGGACAAGGAGAGCAGTTCTTC. Amino acids: CASSLGQGEQFF.